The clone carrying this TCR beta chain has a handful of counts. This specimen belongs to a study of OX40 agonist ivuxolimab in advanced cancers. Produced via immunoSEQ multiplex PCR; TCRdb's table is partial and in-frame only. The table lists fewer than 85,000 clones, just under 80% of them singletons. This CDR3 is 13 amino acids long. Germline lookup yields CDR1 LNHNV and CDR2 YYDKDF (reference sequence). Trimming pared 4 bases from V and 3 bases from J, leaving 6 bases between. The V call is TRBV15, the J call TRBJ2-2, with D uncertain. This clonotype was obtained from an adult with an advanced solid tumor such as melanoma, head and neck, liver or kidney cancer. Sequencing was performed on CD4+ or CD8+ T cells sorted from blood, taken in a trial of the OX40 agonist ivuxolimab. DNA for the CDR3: TGTGCCACCAGCAACAGATACACCGGGGAGCTGTTTTTT. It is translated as CATSNRYTGELFF.